This T cell receptor (beta chain) was sequenced during a study of T cell changes during pregnancy in multiple sclerosis. Measured with immunoSEQ multiplex PCR; TCRdb has only the in-frame clones, and not every one. Counted here are around 31,000 clones, approximately 90% occurring once; the ten biggest clones make up about 4.5%. The V end lost 4 bases, the J end lost 0 bases, and 9 bases lay between the germline ends. CDR3 size: 15 residues. From germline, CDR1 is SNHLY and CDR2 FYNNEI. The input for sequencing was CD8+ T cells from peripheral blood mononuclear cells, taken in the second trimester of pregnancy. This TCR was sampled from a female donor with multiple sclerosis, enrolled in a pregnancy study. This chain uses TRBV2 with TRBJ1-4; possibly TRBD1 for D (5 bases). The CDR3 DNA reads as TGTGCCAGCAGTGCGGGGACTTCAACTAATGAAAAACTGTTTTTT. Translating gives CASSAGTSTNEKLFF.